Each of the 13 T cell receptor beta chains below was sequenced from the same sample in a study of OX40 agonist ivuxolimab in advanced cancers. Profiled with immunoSEQ multiplex PCR; TCRdb holds only in-frame clones, not every one. Found here are around 69,000 clones, 80% to 90% of them singletons; the top ten hold 5.5% to 6.5%. Specimen: CD4+ or CD8+ T cells sorted from blood, collected in a trial of the OX40 agonist ivuxolimab. Receptor source: an adult with an advanced solid tumor such as melanoma, head and neck, liver or kidney cancer.

This chain uses TRBV7-9 with TRBJ1-1; TRBD1 is a possible D gene (6 bases). Germline assignment: CDR1 SEHNR and CDR2 FQNEAQ (reference sequence). Trimming stripped 1 base from V and 2 bases from J, with 14 bases between. The CDR3 is 16 amino acids. CDR3 sequence (DNA): TGTGCCAGCAGCTTAGAACCCCAGGGGATCAACACTGAAGCTTTCTTT. It codes for CASSLEPQGINTEAFF.

The genes are TRBV19 and TRBJ1-1; the D gene is possibly TRBD1 (5 bases). Germline V CDR1 and CDR2: LNHDA, SQIVND (reference sequence). Between the trimmed V and J ends, which lost 8 bases and 1 base, there was a span of 14 bases. This CDR3 is 14 amino acids long. CDR3 nucleotide sequence: TGTGCCAGTCTCGATCGGGGACGGAACACTGAAGCTTTCTTT. Its protein is CASLDRGRNTEAFF. Drawing the rest from reference TRBV19 and TRBJ1-1, the complete variable domain is DGGITQSPKYLFRKEGQNVTLSCEQNLNHDAMYWYRQDPGQGLRLIYYSQIVNDFQKGDIAEGYSVSREKKESFPLTVTSAQKNPTAFYLCASLDRGRNTEAFFGQGTRLTVV.

The chain recombines TRBV4-3 with TRBJ1-4; no clear D gene. Germline V gene lookup returns CDR1 LGHNA and CDR2 YSLEER. The V end was cut by 1 base, the J end by 7 bases, with 13 bases between. The CDR3 loop spans 15 amino acids. In DNA, the CDR3 is TGCGCCAGCAGCCAAGGGAATATAGGTATTGAAAAACTGTTTTTT. Protein: CASSQGNIGIEKLFF.

V is TRBV19 and J is TRBJ2-6; D perhaps matches TRBD2 (6 bases). Germline CDR1 is LNHDA and CDR2 is SQIVND (reference sequence). The germline V and J ends were trimmed by 5 bases and 1 base, with 12 bases remaining between them. The CDR3 has 16 residues. The CDR3 region is CASSLMEGSGANVLTF. The CDR3 region has the DNA TGTGCCAGTAGTCTCATGGAGGGGTCTGGGGCCAACGTCCTGACTTTC.

V usage is TRBV19 and J usage is TRBJ2-2; D may be TRBD1 (6 bases). V dropped 3 bases and J dropped 4 bases, with 12 bases sitting between them. Germline values: CDR1 LNHDA, CDR2 SQIVND (reference sequence). The CDR3 has 15 amino acids. As DNA, the CDR3 is TGTGCCAGTAGTATCTCAGGGGCGGGCACCGGGGAGCTGTTTTTT. Its translation: CASSISGAGTGELFF.

The rearrangement uses TRBV29-1 and TRBJ1-2, with D tentatively TRBD1 (5 bases). The V end lost 6 bases, the J end lost 4 bases, and 9 bases lay between the germline ends. The CDR3 consists of 11 residues. Germline V CDR1 and CDR2: SQVTM, ANQGSEA. CDR3: CSVPGGYGYTF. The CDR3 region has the DNA TGCAGCGTCCCCGGGGGCTATGGCTACACCTTC. The full variable domain, with the rest looked up from reference TRBV29-1 and TRBJ1-2, is SAVISQKPSRDICQRGTSLTIQCQVDSQVTMMFWYRQQPGQSLTLIATANQGSEATYESGFVIDKFPISRPNLTFSTLTVSNMSPEDSSIYLCSVPGGYGYTFGSGTRLTVV.

The CDR3 DNA reads TGTGCCAGCAGCTTCGGGAGCACTGAAGCTTTCTTT. Amino acid sequence: CASSFGSTEAFF. The gene calls are TRBV7-9 and TRBJ1-1; no clear D. CDR3 length equals 12 residues. V was pared by 3 bases and J by 4 bases, with 6 bases between. In germline, CDR1 is SEHNR, CDR2 FQNEAQ (reference sequence).

The chain combines TRBV11-2 with TRBJ2-7; TRBD1 aligns across 8 bases. V shed 5 bases and J 2 bases; nucleotides not matched to a gene: 14. The CDR3 is made up of 17 amino acids. CDR1 and CDR2 from the germline V gene are SGHAT and FQNNGV. The CDR3 loop reads CASSESLSGQATYEQYF. The CDR3 region has the DNA TGTGCCAGCAGCGAAAGCCTCTCGGGACAGGCGACCTACGAGCAGTACTTC. Complete variable domain (other parts from reference TRBV11-2 and TRBJ2-7): EAGVAQSPRYKIIEKRQSVAFWCNPISGHATLYWYQQILGQGPKLLIQFQNNGVVDDSQLPKDRFSAERLKGVDSTLKIQPAKLEDSAVYLCASSESLSGQATYEQYFGPGTRLTVT.

This clone was seen just once. The chain has TRBV11-2 and TRBJ2-2, with TRBD1 matching over 7 bases. Germline CDR1 SGHAT, CDR2 FQNNGV. The length of the CDR3 is 17 residues. Germline trimming cut 0 bases from V and 2 bases from J; bases unmatched to any gene: 6. CDR3 sequence (DNA): TGTGCCAGCAGCTTAGAGAGGACAGGTCCCAACACCGGGGAGCTGTTTTTT. It translates to CASSLERTGPNTGELFF.

This chain links TRBV11-2 with TRBJ2-7; tentatively, D is TRBD1 or TRBD2 (5 bases each). This CDR3 region has 13 residues. Germline V lookup: CDR1 SGHAT, CDR2 FQNNGV. V gave up 11 bases and J gave up 1 base, with 15 bases separating them. CDR3 sequence (DNA): TGTGCCGGGTCGTGGGGGTCTTCCTACGAGCAGTACTTC. Encoded protein: CAGSWGSSYEQYF.

The chain uses TRBV7-8 and TRBJ2-5; 8 bases are a match to TRBD1. From germline, CDR1 is SGHVS and CDR2 FQNEAQ. The V and J ends lost 0 bases and 5 bases, in that order; junction bases with no gene match: 5. The CDR3 spans 15 residues. The CDR3 protein is CASSLANRGKETQYF. The CDR3 DNA is TGTGCCAGCAGCTTAGCGAACAGGGGGAAGGAGACCCAGTACTTC.

The chain combines TRBV9 with TRBJ1-4; D ambiguous. The CDR3 spans 14 residues. The V end lost 0 bases, the J end lost 8 bases, and 11 bases lay between the germline ends. Germline-derived CDR1 and CDR2 are SGDLS and YYNGEE. The CDR3 DNA sequence: TGTGCCAGCAGCGTAGGGGTCGGAGGGGAAAAACTGTTTTTT. This translates into CASSVGVGGEKLFF.

This sequence joins TRBV4-3 and TRBJ1-2; D is ambiguous. Trimming removed 1 base at V and 5 bases at J, with 11 bases between. The CDR3 consists of 14 residues. Germline values: CDR1 LGHNA, CDR2 YSLEER. The CDR3 region has the DNA TGCGCCAGCAGCCAAGCGGACGACGATTATGGCTACACCTTC. This sequence encodes CASSQADDDYGYTF.